Sequencing of this T cell receptor beta chain was carried out in a study of cytomegalovirus exposure and HLA in healthy donors (dated by TCRdb to the late 2010s). About the investigation overall: An earlier analysis of more than 550 of the donors reported approximately 260 Gb of sequence data and around 120 million unique TCR beta sequences obtained from around 180 million T cells. An early release covering roughly 640 HLA-typed donors comprised about 300 gigabases of sequencing data and around 86 million unique TCR sequences. Of the roughly 410 genotyped donors, less than 90% were placed in the genetic ancestry cluster associated with self-reported Caucasian donors. The study aimed to test whether cataloging public T cell receptors could reveal signatures of past pathogen exposure. The T cell repertoires of several hundred subjects were profiled by immunosequencing and related to cytomegalovirus serostatus. In addition to the first cohort of around 670 subjects, a separate validation cohort of approximately 130 different subjects was used. High-throughput TCR immunosequencing, statistical association of individual TCRs with disease status, and machine learning were combined to predict cytomegalovirus infection status. In a later analysis, previously published TCR beta repertoires from about 640 donors were re-analyzed and high-resolution HLA genotyping was added so that TCR occurrence patterns could be studied. Rather than using new phenotypic data, the later analysis identified candidate immune exposures from TCR beta sequences and from how often those sequences occurred across donors. An earlier analysis of approximately 580 of the donors used high-throughput TCR beta sequencing to judge whether each TCR beta V gene segment behaved as functional or pseudogenic. Alongside the repertoire data, information on donor age, sex, ethnicity and CMV serostatus was compiled. Genome-wide SNP genotypes for about 65% of the roughly 700 donors were used in a later genetic analysis, which treated that subset as a discovery cohort. Every discovery cohort repertoire had been produced on one sequencing platform. Class I and class II HLA loci were covered by the typing at four-digit resolution. Typing coverage varied by locus: about 620-640 donors for A, B, C, DRB1 and DQB1; 500 to 550 for DQA1; more than 600 for DPA1; fewer than 480 for DPB1. Because of strong linkage in the cohort, a handful of DR-DQ haplotypes were treated as single units for association and clustering. Across 300 to 500 genotyped donors of the cohort, an average of roughly 250,000 unique TCR beta nucleotide sequences per donor were sequenced, and roughly 20% of those sequences were non-productive. Points the paper makes about the study in general: The cohort was sequenced for TCR beta chains only, and without alpha or paired-chain data the features that could be detected were limited. According to a later analysis, TCR association rates differed among HLA loci, with DRB1 alleles showing the most associated TCRs and HLA-C alleles showing the fewest. When HLA alleles, especially DR and DQ, strongly co-occurred, TCR associations were difficult to assign to individual alleles. Linkage disequilibrium might explain the correlated functional status among segregating V segments, but an unknown experimental factor could not be ruled out. A cluster of highly shared sequence variants was judged likely to represent a technical artifact of the sequencing pipeline. Across donors, most TCR sequences were observed very rarely, whereas some public TCRs were present in many individuals. The study listed 150 to 200 TCR beta chains as associated with cytomegalovirus. For the cohort, immune exposure information was limited to CMV serostatus. In an earlier analysis of some 640 of the donors, most TCR beta V segments were observed in productive rearrangements about 87% or about 30% of the time, broadly matching IMGT annotations. Compared with the 666-donor mean, donors in an Asian-associated ancestry cluster had fewer N-insertions in productive TCRs, according to a later genetic analysis. HLA typing was unavailable for some donors at each locus, so association tests used only the typed subset. Some IMGT-functional V segments, including TRBV6-2 and TRBV6-3, could not be told apart with the 87-base-pair reads, so those segments were excluded. In both the original and validation cohorts, the classifier was reported to diagnose cytomegalovirus status with high specificity and sensitivity. Roughly uniform sequencing depth across donors was assumed in presence/absence analyses, although this assumption may not hold. A further reported finding was that TCR beta sequences accurately predicted the HLA-A and HLA-B alleles for most subjects in the first cohort. In a later analysis, several top co-occurrence clusters were reported to appear linked to parvovirus B19, influenza, CMV and Epstein-Barr virus. The authors suggested that the approach could potentially be extended to other disease states and immunological phenotypes. Around 16 rarely observed V segments, including chromosome 9 orphons, were excluded from the earlier analysis of about 500 of the donors because counts were too low. In vitro tests confirmed that three of the cytomegalovirus-associated TCR beta chains recognize cytomegalovirus antigens. In a later genetic analysis, a missense DCLRE1C variant was associated with V-gene and J-gene trimming of TCR beta chains, and the association was replicated in an independent cohort. In a later analysis, HLA-associated TCR beta chains were found to be more clonally expanded and to have lower generation probabilities than equally common non-associated chains. In a later analysis, most CMV-associated TCR beta chains were found to appear HLA-restricted, with HLA associations seemingly driven largely by CMV exposure. At a false discovery rate of 0.05, a later analysis linked 16,951 TCR beta sequences to specific HLA alleles.

The CDR3 goes from the cysteine to the phenylalanine over 16 residues. Only CDR3 DNA is held: 48 bases, read in frame from base 1. V loses 0 bases, J loses 4 bases, and the germline ends lie 15 bases apart. CDR1 MNHEY and CDR2 SVGAGI are derived from the germline V gene. The cohort was made up of roughly 670 healthy bone marrow donors. At the time of sampling, every cohort member was nominally healthy, though immune exposures that went unrecorded were likely present. The donor tested CMV seropositive, placing the donor among the 250 to 350 seropositive members of the cohort. A peripheral blood sample was collected from each donor, and TCR beta sequencing was performed on peripheral blood mononuclear cells. Genomic DNA was extracted from the blood cell samples with the Qiagen DNeasy Blood Extraction Kit. This clone was seen just once. There is no known antigen for this receptor. Qualities for individual bases were not recorded, and no much larger clone is one base off.

Library creation used the immunoSEQ multiplex PCR assay. A mixture of 60 forward primers for TCR Vbeta segments and 13 reverse primers for TCR Jbeta segments was used in the multiplex PCR. Amplification of the CDR3 region of rearranged TCR beta genes was performed with a multiplex PCR assay on genomic DNA. The amplified TCR beta libraries were sequenced on the Illumina HiSeq System as 87-base-pair reads. The authors' pipeline ran thus. A later analysis tallied tens of millions of unique TCR beta chains across the approximately 670 repertoires, and some 12 million of those chains were shared by two or more donors. To remove PCR and sequencing errors, raw reads were error-corrected and collapsed into unique sequences using a nearest-neighbor algorithm that merged closely related sequences. To assign V, D and J gene segments, CDR3 sequences were aligned to IMGT reference sequences. For a sequence to be retained, at least a six-nucleotide match to both a V gene segment and a J gene segment was required. A rearrangement counted as productive if the CDR3 had no stop codons and remained in frame with V and J, and every other rearrangement counted as non-productive. CDR3 was defined according to IMGT convention as the region running from the second conserved V-encoded cysteine to the conserved J-encoded phenylalanine. The earlier analysis of about 560 of the donors excluded any sequence lacking an unambiguous match to a single V gene segment. In an earlier analysis of 587 of the donors, a V segment was called functional when productive rearrangements were above 56.7%, and segregating when the standard deviation between donors exceeded 5%. A statistical classification framework was developed to diagnose cytomegalovirus status using the catalog of TCR beta chain sequences. In a later analysis, V and J genes were assigned by comparing TCR nucleotide sequences against IMGT/GENE-DB human TR gene sequences. Using the TCRdist pipeline, a later analysis assigned CDR3 sequences along with most-parsimonious VDJ recombination scenarios. In a later analysis, each TCR beta chain was defined by its CDR3 amino acid sequence together with its V-gene family, and reads lacking a unique V-gene family were excluded. A later analysis removed 600 or so highly shared, low-generation-probability nucleotide sequences to deal with suspected cross-contamination and a sequencing artifact. A later analysis calculated a clonal expansion index for each public chain from normalized within-repertoire ranks of inferred template counts. Generation probabilities in a later analysis came from a VDJ recombination model fitted to out-of-frame rearrangements, and those results were checked against IGoR. In a later analysis, hypergeometric tests were used to score TCR-TCR, TCR-HLA and TCR-CMV co-occurrence, with a repertoire-size bias correction applied to TCR pairs. A later analysis estimated false discovery rates by permuting HLA or CMV assignments 20 times. In a later analysis, co-occurring TCRs were grouped with DBSCAN, and TCRdist sequence similarity was added when clustering was performed within HLA-allele-positive subsets. Repertoires with fewer than 30,000 or more than 120,000 public chains were left out of co-occurrence clustering, as were five repertoires with anomalous nucleotide sharing. Entries here come from immuneACCESS through TCRdb and include only in-frame sequences with V and J called. Some clones fail to appear in such tables; in the studies checked, an unresolved V gene covers under half of the shortfall, and the cause of the remainder is unknown. D and trimming come from the DNA, and the V and J calls and clone size come from that table. Recorded for this sample are over 200,000 clones; 82% of them occurred a single time. Of the sample, about 6% falls within the top ten clones.

Sequencing used PBMCs. The chain was built from TRBV6-5 and TRBJ1-1; TRBD1 could be the D gene, as 5 bases match. This TCR derives from a middle-aged man in good health and CMV-seropositive. The DNA reads TGTGCCAGCAGTTACTCGGGCGGGATGGGGGGCACTGAAGCTTTCTTT. Its product reads: CASSYSGGMGGTEAFF.